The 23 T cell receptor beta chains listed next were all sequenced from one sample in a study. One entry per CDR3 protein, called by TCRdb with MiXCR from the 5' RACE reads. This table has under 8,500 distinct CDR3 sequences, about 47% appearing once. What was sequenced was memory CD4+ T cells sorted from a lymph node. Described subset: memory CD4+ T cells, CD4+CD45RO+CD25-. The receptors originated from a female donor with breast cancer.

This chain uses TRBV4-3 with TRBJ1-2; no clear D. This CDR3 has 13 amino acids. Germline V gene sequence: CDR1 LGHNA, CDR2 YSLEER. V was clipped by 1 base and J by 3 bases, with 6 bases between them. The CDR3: CASSQGAYYGYTF. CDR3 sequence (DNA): TGCGCCAGCAGCCAAGGAGCTTACTATGGCTACACCTTC.

DNA of the CDR3: TGTGCCAGCACCGCGGGTGGAGGGAACACTGAAGCTTTCTTT. Translating it yields CASTAGGGNTEAFF. The J gene is TRBJ1-1, the V gene TRBV7-2; D unclear. Germline assignment: CDR1 SGHTA and CDR2 FQGNSA. This CDR3 has 14 residues. The V and J ends lost 7 bases and 1 base respectively, with 13 bases between them.

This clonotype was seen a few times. DNA of the CDR3: TGTGCCTGGAGCTTACCCCCGTCGAGGCCGAGACTGGAGTTCTTC. This sequence encodes CAWSLPPSRPRLEFF. V and J are TRBV30 and TRBJ2-1, with D uncertain. Germline-derived CDR1 and CDR2 are GTSNPN and SVGIG (reference sequence). The length of the CDR3 is 15 residues. Trimming stripped 3 bases from V and 14 bases from J, with 26 bases between.

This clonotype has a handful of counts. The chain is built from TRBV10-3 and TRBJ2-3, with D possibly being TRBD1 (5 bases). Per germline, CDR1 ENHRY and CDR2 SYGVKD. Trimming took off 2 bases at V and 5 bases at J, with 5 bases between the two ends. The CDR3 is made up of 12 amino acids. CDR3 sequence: CAISERGDTQYF. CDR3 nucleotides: TGTGCCATCAGTGAGAGGGGAGATACGCAGTATTTT.

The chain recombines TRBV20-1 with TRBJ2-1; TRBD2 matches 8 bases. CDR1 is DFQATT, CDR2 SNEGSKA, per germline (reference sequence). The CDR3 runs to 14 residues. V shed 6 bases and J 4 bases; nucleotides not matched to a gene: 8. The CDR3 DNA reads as TGCAGTGCCACCCCTAGCGGGCAATACAATGAGCAGTTCTTC. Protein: CSATPSGQYNEQFF.

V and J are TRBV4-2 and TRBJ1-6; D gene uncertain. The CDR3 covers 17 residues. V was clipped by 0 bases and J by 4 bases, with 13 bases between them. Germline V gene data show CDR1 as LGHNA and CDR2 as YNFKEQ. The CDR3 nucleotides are TGTGCCAGCAGCCAAGATTGGGTTTCGCCTTATAATTCACCCCTCCACTTT. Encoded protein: CASSQDWVSPYNSPLHF.

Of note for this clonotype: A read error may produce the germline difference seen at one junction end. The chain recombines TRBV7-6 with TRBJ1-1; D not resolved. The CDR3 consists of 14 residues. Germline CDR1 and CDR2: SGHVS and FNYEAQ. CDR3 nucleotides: TGTGCCAGCAGCTTAGATGGTCAGAACACTGATGCTTTCTTT. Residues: CASSLDGQNTDAFF.

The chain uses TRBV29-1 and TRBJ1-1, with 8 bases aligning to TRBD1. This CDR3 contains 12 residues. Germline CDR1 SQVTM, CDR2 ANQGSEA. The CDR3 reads CTTTHQGARAFF. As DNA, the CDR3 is TGCACCACTACCCATCAGGGGGCGCGAGCTTTCTTT. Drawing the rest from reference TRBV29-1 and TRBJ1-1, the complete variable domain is SAVISQKPSRDICQRGTSLTIQCQVDSQVTMMFWYRQQPGQSLTLIATANQGSEATYESGFVIDKFPISRPNLTFSTLTVSNMSPEDSSIYLCTTTHQGARAFFGQGTRLTVV.

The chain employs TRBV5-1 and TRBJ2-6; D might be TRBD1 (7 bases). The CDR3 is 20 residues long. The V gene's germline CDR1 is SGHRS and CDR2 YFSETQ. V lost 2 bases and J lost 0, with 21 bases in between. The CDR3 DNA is TGCGCCAGCAGCTTAGGGGAGGCTACAGGGGTACTCTCTGGGGCCAACGTCCTGACTTTC. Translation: CASSLGEATGVLSGANVLTF.

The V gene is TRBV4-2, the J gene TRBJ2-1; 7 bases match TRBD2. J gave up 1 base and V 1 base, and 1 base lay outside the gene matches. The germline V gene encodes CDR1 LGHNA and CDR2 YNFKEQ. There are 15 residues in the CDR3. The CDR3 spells CASSQASGSYNEQFF. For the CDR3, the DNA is TGTGCCAGCAGCCAAGCTAGCGGATCCTACAATGAGCAGTTCTTC.

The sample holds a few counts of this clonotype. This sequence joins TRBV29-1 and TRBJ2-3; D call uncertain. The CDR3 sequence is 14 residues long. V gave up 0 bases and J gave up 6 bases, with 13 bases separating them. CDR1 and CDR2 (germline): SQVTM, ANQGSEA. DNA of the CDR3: TGCAGCGTTGAAGATCTACCAGGCCGGGATACGCAGTATTTT. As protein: CSVEDLPGRDTQYF.

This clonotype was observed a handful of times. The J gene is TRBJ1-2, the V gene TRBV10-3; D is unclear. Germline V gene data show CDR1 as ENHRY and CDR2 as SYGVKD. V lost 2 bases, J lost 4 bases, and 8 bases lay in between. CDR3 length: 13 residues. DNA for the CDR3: TGTGCCATCAGTGAGGGGCAGAGCTATGGCTACACCTTC. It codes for CAISEGQSYGYTF.

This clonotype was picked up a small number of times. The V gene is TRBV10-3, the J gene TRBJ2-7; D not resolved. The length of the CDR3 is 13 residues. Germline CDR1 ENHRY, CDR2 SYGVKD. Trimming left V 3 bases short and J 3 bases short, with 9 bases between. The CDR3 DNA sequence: TGTGCCATCAGTGACGAAGGCCTCTACGAGCAGTACTTC. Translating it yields CAISDEGLYEQYF.

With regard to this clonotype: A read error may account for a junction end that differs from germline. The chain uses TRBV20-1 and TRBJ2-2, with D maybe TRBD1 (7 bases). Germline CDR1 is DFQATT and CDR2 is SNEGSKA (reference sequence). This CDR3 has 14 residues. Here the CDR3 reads CSAAGQLNTGELLF. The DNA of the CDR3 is TGCAGTGCTGCGGGACAGCTGAACACCGGGGAGCTGTTGTTT.

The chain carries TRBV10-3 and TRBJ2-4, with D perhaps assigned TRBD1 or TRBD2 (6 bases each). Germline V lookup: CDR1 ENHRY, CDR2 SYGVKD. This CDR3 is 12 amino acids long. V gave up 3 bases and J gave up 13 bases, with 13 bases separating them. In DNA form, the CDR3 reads TGTGCCATCAGTGAAGAAGGGGGGCTCCAGTACTTC. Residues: CAISEEGGLQYF.

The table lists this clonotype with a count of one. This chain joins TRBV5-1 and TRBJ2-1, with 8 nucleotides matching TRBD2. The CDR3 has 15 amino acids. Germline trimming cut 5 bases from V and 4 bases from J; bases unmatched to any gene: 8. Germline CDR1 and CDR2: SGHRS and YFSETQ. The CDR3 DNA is TGCGCCAGCAGGGACGAGGTAGCGGGGTACAATGAGCAGTTCTTC. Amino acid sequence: CASRDEVAGYNEQFF.

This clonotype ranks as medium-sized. Here the CDR3 reads CSVEARGGETQYF. CDR3 bases: TGCAGCGTTGAAGCCAGGGGAGGGGAGACCCAGTACTTC. The chain joins TRBV29-1 to TRBJ2-5; tentatively, D is TRBD2 (7 bases). From germline, CDR1 is SQVTM and CDR2 ANQGSEA. The CDR3 has 13 residues. V lost 1 base to trimming and J lost 5 bases, with 11 bases between them.

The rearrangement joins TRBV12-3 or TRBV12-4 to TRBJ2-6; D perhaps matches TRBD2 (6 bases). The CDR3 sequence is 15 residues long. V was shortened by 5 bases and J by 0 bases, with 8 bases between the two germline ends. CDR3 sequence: CASSPGLSGANVLTF. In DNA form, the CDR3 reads TGTGCCAGCAGTCCGGGACTCTCTGGGGCCAACGTCCTGACTTTC.

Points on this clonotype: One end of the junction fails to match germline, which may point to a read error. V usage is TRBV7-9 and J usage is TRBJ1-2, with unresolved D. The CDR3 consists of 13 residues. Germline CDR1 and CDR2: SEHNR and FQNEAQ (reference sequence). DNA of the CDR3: TGTGCCAGCACCTTAACGGGAGTCTATGGCTACACCTTC. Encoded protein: CASTLTGVYGYTF.

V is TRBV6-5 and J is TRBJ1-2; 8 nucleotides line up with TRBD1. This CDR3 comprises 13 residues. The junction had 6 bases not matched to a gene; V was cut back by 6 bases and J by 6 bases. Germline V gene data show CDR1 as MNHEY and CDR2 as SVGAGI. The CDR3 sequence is CASSLTGGDGYTF. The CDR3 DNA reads TGTGCCAGCAGCTTAACAGGGGGAGATGGCTACACCTTC.

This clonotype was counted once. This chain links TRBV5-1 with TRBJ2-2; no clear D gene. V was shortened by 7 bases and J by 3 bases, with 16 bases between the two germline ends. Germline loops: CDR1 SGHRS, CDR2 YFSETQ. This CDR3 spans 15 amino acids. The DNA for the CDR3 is TGCGCCAGCCGTAGCTTGACATGGGACACCGGGGAGCTGTTTTTT. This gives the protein CASRSLTWDTGELFF.

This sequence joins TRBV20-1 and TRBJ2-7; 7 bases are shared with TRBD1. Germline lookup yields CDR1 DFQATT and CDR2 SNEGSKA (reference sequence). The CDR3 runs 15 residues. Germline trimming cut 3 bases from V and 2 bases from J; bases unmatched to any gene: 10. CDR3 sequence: CSARGPQGKTYEQYF. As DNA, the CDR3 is TGCAGTGCTAGGGGGCCACAGGGGAAAACCTACGAGCAGTACTTC.

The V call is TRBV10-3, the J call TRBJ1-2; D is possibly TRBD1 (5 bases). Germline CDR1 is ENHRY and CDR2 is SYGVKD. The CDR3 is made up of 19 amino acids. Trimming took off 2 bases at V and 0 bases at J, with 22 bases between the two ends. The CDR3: CAISEGGRVLAGTNYGYTF. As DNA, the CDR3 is TGTGCCATCAGTGAGGGCGGCAGGGTCCTGGCTGGAACTAACTATGGCTACACCTTC.